The 21 T cell receptor beta chains presented below share a single source sample, sequenced in a study of read filtering for tumor transcriptome and immune sequencing (dated by TCRdb to the early 2020s). TCRdb lists the instrument as Illumina HiSeq 4000. TCR libraries were built from about 420 ng RNA with the Immunoverse kit, using molecular barcoded adaptors covering alpha/delta and beta/gamma chains. TCRdb's own reprocessing of the public reads used fastp at Q25 and MiXCR and kept productive beta chains. Every entry covers one CDR3 protein and lists the most common genes and DNA from its rows. In all, the sample holds over 50,000 distinct CDR3 sequences, and roughly 19% of those were seen once. The leading ten clones occupy around 15% of the sample. The sequencing input was a population of CD138-negative cells sorted from bone marrow. In light of the paper, this sample's cell subset or site label describes: bone marrow mononuclear cells depleted of CD138+ plasma/myeloma cells by negative magnetic selection. The origin of the receptors is a donor at least 40 years old with multiple myeloma.

About this clonotype itself: This may be a read error, as it is one base from a much larger clone. The chain combines TRBV9 with TRBJ2-3, with 7 bases fitting TRBD1. Germline CDR1 SGDLS, CDR2 YYNGEE. This CDR3 is 16 amino acids long. V lost 4 bases to trimming and J lost 1 base; unmatched junction nucleotides: 9. Written as DNA, the CDR3 is TGTGCCAGCAGCCTCAGACAGGGAGACGGCACAGATACGCAGTATTTT. As protein: CASSLRQGDGTDTQYF.

This clonotype has more than one count but fewer than ten. This chain links TRBV27 with TRBJ1-5; the D gene is possibly TRBD1 (6 bases). Germline CDR1 MNHEY, CDR2 SMNVEV (reference sequence). CDR3 length: 16 amino acids. Trimming removed 6 bases at V and 0 bases at J, with 15 bases between. CDR3 nucleotides: TGTGCCAGCAGGCCAACCACAGGGTTTAGCAATCAGCCCCAGCATTTT. As protein: CASRPTTGFSNQPQHF.

The chain has TRBV5-5 and TRBJ1-1; no definite D call. This CDR3 has 14 amino acids. Germline V lookup: CDR1 SGHKS, CDR2 YYEKEE (reference sequence). Trimming took 4 bases from V and 1 from J, leaving 11 bases between them. As DNA, the CDR3 is TGTGCCAGCAGCGTATACAGCTCGAACACTGAAGCTTTCTTT. Translated, it gives CASSVYSSNTEAFF. The variable domain in full, with the rest retrieved from reference TRBV5-5 and TRBJ1-1, is DAGVTQSPTHLIKTRGQQVTLRCSPISGHKSVSWYQQVLGQGPQFIFQYYEKEERGRGNFPDRFSARQFPNYSSELNVNALLLGDSALYLCASSVYSSNTEAFFGQGTRLTVV.

Ten or more counts support this clonotype. The gene calls are TRBV29-1 and TRBJ2-1, with D uncertain. V shed 4 bases and J shed 5 bases, with 15 bases lying between them. The CDR3 has 14 residues. Germline-derived CDR1 and CDR2 are SQVTM and ANQGSEA. The CDR3 loop reads CSVAGQVTDNEQFF. CDR3 coding DNA: TGCAGCGTTGCCGGGCAGGTGACCGACAATGAGCAGTTCTTC.

This clonotype was seen repeatedly, ten times or more. V gene TRBV6-1 combines with J gene TRBJ2-5; the D gene is possibly TRBD2 (6 bases). Between the trimmed V and J ends, which lost 3 bases and 3 bases, there was a span of 17 bases. The germline V gene has CDR1 MNHNS and CDR2 SASEGT. The CDR3 is 16 residues long. In DNA form, the CDR3 reads TGTGCCAGCAGTGATCCAGGAGGGGCCCTTAAAGAGACCCAGTACTTC. It specifies CASSDPGGALKETQYF.

Worth noting for this clonotype: A much more abundant neighbour one base away suggests this may be a read error. This chain connects TRBV12-3 or TRBV12-4 to TRBJ1-1; D not resolved. The CDR3 covers 13 residues. The CDR3 sequence: CASGLSAVMRAFF. Here the CDR3 DNA reads TGTGCCAGCGGTTTATCGGCTGTCATGAGAGCTTTCTTT.

A few counts support this clonotype. This rearrangement joins TRBV12-3 or TRBV12-4 to TRBJ1-2, with 7 bases matching TRBD1. The CDR3 is 13 residues long. With 7 bases clipped from V and 0 bases from J, the junction kept 2 bases outside the gene matches. The CDR3 loop is CASTTGANYGYTF. The CDR3, as DNA: TGTGCCAGCACCACAGGGGCTAACTATGGCTACACCTTC.

This clonotype was counted many times. The rearrangement uses TRBV24-1 and TRBJ1-1; D remains unclear. With 2 bases removed from V and 7 bases from J, the gap between germline ends came to 10 bases. This CDR3 region has 13 residues. Germline loops: CDR1 KGHDR, CDR2 SFDVKD. The chain's CDR3 is CATSDSNRLEAFF. In DNA form, the CDR3 reads TGTGCCACCAGTGATTCTAATAGACTTGAAGCTTTCTTT.

The J gene is TRBJ2-1, the V gene TRBV5-4; 13 nucleotides match TRBD2. V gave up 3 bases and J gave up 11 bases; unmatched junction bases: 8. The CDR3 extends over 15 amino acids. Germline CDR1 reads SGHNT; CDR2 reads YYREEE (reference sequence). CDR3: CASSSGTSGMNQQFF. CDR3 nucleotide sequence: TGTGCCAGCAGCTCCGGGACTAGCGGGATGAATCAGCAGTTCTTC.

This clonotype was counted at least ten times. The gene calls are TRBV29-1 and TRBJ1-4, with D perhaps matching TRBD1 (6 bases). This CDR3 has 15 amino acids. CDR1 and CDR2 (germline): SQVTM, ANQGSEA. The V and J ends lost 6 bases and 6 bases respectively, with 20 bases between them. The CDR3 sequence: CSVLGWSGGYEKLFF. In nucleotides, the CDR3 is TGCAGCGTCTTAGGGTGGTCCGGGGGCTATGAAAAACTGTTTTTT.

This clonotype ranks as medium-sized (0.01 to 0.1%). J is TRBJ2-1 and V is TRBV7-2; D possibly corresponds to TRBD2 (6 bases). The length of the CDR3 is 16 residues. Germline CDR1 is SGHTA and CDR2 is FQGNSA. V was clipped by 5 bases and J by 6 bases, with 20 bases between them. Written as DNA, the CDR3 is TGTGCCAGCAGCCCGACGGACTACTCGAGGATCAATGAGCAGTTCTTC. This sequence encodes CASSPTDYSRINEQFF. Full variable domain (remainder filled in from reference TRBV7-2 and TRBJ2-1): GAGVSQSPSNKVTEKGKDVELRCDPISGHTALYWYRQSLGQGLEFLIYFQGNSAPDKSGLPSDRFSAERTGGSVSTLTIQRTQQEDSAVYLCASSPTDYSRINEQFFGPGTRLTVL.

Concerning this clonotype itself: A much larger clone differs from this one at a single base, so this may be a read error. The CDR3 nucleotides are TGTGCCAGCAGCCGGGGACAGGAACCCGCAGCTACGCAGCATTTT. Translated, it gives CASSRGQEPAATQHF. V gene TRBV5-5 combines with J gene TRBJ2-3; 8 bases match TRBD1. The better agreement between TRBJ1-5 and the DNA end casts doubt on the J call. Germline CDR1 is SGHKS and CDR2 is YYEKEE (reference sequence). The CDR3 runs 15 residues.

For the CDR3, the DNA is TGCAGCGTTGAGGTCAGGTCTTATGAGCAGTTCTTC. Its protein is CSVEVRSYEQFF. The rearrangement uses TRBV29-1 and TRBJ2-1; D gene ambiguous. The length of the CDR3 is 12 residues. Germline-derived CDR1 and CDR2 are SQVTM and ANQGSEA. Trimming pared 3 bases from V and 8 bases from J, leaving 11 bases between.

This chain uses TRBV11-2 with TRBJ1-2; 10 bases map to TRBD1. CDR3 length equals 16 residues. V lost 0 bases and J lost 8; bases outside the gene matches: 9. Germline assignment: CDR1 SGHAT and CDR2 FQNNGV. CDR3 region: CASSLDPTGGQRGYTF. CDR3 nucleotide sequence: TGTGCCAGCAGCTTAGACCCGACAGGGGGCCAGCGGGGCTACACCTTC. Complete variable domain (other parts from reference TRBV11-2 and TRBJ1-2): EAGVAQSPRYKIIEKRQSVAFWCNPISGHATLYWYQQILGQGPKLLIQFQNNGVVDDSQLPKDRFSAERLKGVDSTLKIQPAKLEDSAVYLCASSLDPTGGQRGYTFGSGTRLTVV.

This clonotype was seen at least ten times. V is TRBV5-1 and J is TRBJ2-3; the match to TRBD2 covers 11 bases. The trim removed 4 bases at V and 0 bases at J, leaving 4 bases unmatched. CDR3 length: 16 amino acids. Germline V gene data show CDR1 as SGHRS and CDR2 as YFSETQ. CDR3 DNA sequence: TGCGCCAGCAGCCACGGGACTAGCGGCAGCACAGATACGCAGTATTTT. It encodes CASSHGTSGSTDTQYF.

This clonotype was found many times. The V call is TRBV29-1, the J call TRBJ1-1; 10 nucleotides agree with TRBD1. The CDR3 runs to 14 residues. Germline-derived CDR1 and CDR2 are SQVTM and ANQGSEA. V was clipped by 6 bases and J by 6 bases; unmatched bases: 10. The chain's CDR3 is CSVATGTGVAEAFF. The CDR3 region has the DNA TGCAGCGTAGCCACCGGGACAGGGGTGGCTGAAGCTTTCTTT. Combining the CDR3 with reference TRBV29-1 and TRBJ1-1 gives the whole variable domain SAVISQKPSRDICQRGTSLTIQCQVDSQVTMMFWYRQQPGQSLTLIATANQGSEATYESGFVIDKFPISRPNLTFSTLTVSNMSPEDSSIYLCSVATGTGVAEAFFGQGTRLTVV.

This clonotype appeared many times. V usage is TRBV3-1 and J usage is TRBJ2-1; no clear D gene. Germline-derived CDR1 and CDR2 are LGHDT and YNNKEL (reference sequence). With 3 bases removed from V and 5 bases from J, the gap between germline ends came to 11 bases. The CDR3 extends over 14 amino acids. This CDR3 reads CASSHNGGDNEQFF. CDR3 DNA sequence: TGTGCCAGCAGCCACAACGGCGGTGACAATGAGCAGTTCTTC.

This clonotype was counted ten times or more. CDR3 bases: TGTGCCACCGGACCGGGACAGGGAGCTTTCTTT. This translates into CATGPGQGAFF. The chain recombines TRBV28 with TRBJ1-1, with 9 bases fitting TRBD1. The junction had 7 bases not matched to a gene; V was cut back by 10 bases and J by 10 bases. Per the germline V gene, CDR1 is MDHEN and CDR2 is SYDVKM. This CDR3 comprises 11 residues.

CDR3 sequence: CASSGGGGRGEQYF. The CDR3 bases are TGTGCCAGCAGCGGAGGAGGGGGAAGAGGGGAGCAGTACTTC. The chain carries TRBV9 and TRBJ2-7, with D perhaps TRBD1 or TRBD2 (6 bases each). CDR3 length: 14 amino acids. Germline CDR1 and CDR2: SGDLS and YYNGEE. Trimming left V 3 bases short and J 7 bases short, with 17 bases between. Combining the CDR3 with reference TRBV9 and TRBJ2-7 gives the whole variable domain DSGVTQTPKHLITATGQRVTLRCSPRSGDLSVYWYQQSLDQGLQFLIQYYNGEERAKGNILERFSAQQFPDLHSELNLSSLELGDSALYFCASSGGGGRGEQYFGPGTRLTVT.

This clonotype was detected ten times or more. The V gene is TRBV5-1, the J gene TRBJ2-3, with 8 bases fitting TRBD1. The CDR3 runs 17 residues. Germline-derived CDR1 and CDR2 are SGHRS and YFSETQ. V lost 3 bases to trimming and J lost 0 bases; unmatched junction nucleotides: 9. As DNA, the CDR3 is TGCGCCAGCAGCTCGAGAACTGGACAGGGAAGCACAGATACGCAGTATTTT. It encodes CASSSRTGQGSTDTQYF. The whole variable domain, filled in from reference TRBV5-1 and TRBJ2-3, reads KAGVTQTPRYLIKTRGQQVTLSCSPISGHRSVSWYQQTPGQGLQFLFEYFSETQRNKGNFPGRFSGRQFSNSRSEMNVSTLELGDSALYLCASSSRTGQGSTDTQYFGPGTRLTVL.

This clonotype has more than one count but fewer than ten. The chain combines TRBV21-1 with TRBJ1-2; the table's D call TRBD1 went unverified against the DNA. TRBV21-1 is described as a pseudogene. This CDR3 spans 18 amino acids. The CDR3 DNA sequence: TGTGCCAGCAGCCCGTCGGGCTGGCCGGACAAAGCCAACTATGGCTACACCTTC. Its translation is CASSPSGWPDKANYGYTF.